A selection of T cell receptor gamma chains follows, all from one sample in a study of intestinal T cells in coeliac disease. TCRdb reprocessed the multiplex PCR reads using CATT. The sample has 370 or so gamma-chain clones, 51% seen once. The sample taken for sequencing was a duodenal biopsy. Every receptor here comes from a human donor with celiac disease. Both conserved end residues are part of each CDR3. Rows give clone size only sometimes, using once, few, many, or a class for an expanded clone.

>NA|TRGJ1/TRGJ2|TRGV9
TGTGCTTGTGGGAGGGGAGACGAGAAACTCTTT
CACGRGDEKLF
>NA|TRGJP1|TRGV10
TGTGCTGCGTGGCTCACTGGTTGGTTCAAGATATTT
CAAWLTGWFKIF
>NA|TRGJ1/TRGJ2|TRGV8
TGTGCCACCAAAGGTGTTCATTATAAGAAACTCTTT
CATKGVHYKKLF
>few|TRGJ1/TRGJ2|TRGV4
TGTGCCACCTGGGGATGGCGGAATTATTATAAGAAACTCTTT
CATWGWRNYYKKLF
>NA|TRGJP2|TRGV11
TGTGCCTGCTTGCCCCCTGCTTTATGTGATTGGATCAAGACGTTT
CACLPPALCDWIKTF
>NA|TRGJ1/TRGJ2|TRGV4
TGTGCCACCTGGATTATTCCTAGGGCATATTATAAGAAACTCTTT
CATWIIPRAYYKKLF
>NA|TRGJ1/TRGJ2|TRGV2
TGTGCCACCTGGGACGGGAGCCTTTATTATAAGAAACTCTTT
CATWDGSLYYKKLF
>NA|TRGJ1/TRGJ2|TRGV9
TGTGCCTTGCCAGCCGACCCTAAACTCTTT
CALPADPKLF
>NA|TRGJ1/TRGJ2|TRGV2
TGTGCCACCTGGGACGGGCGGGCATATTATAAGAAACTCTTT
CATWDGRAYYKKLF
>NA|TRGJ1/TRGJ2|TRGV10
TGTGCTGCGTGGGACTTGAATTATTATAAGAAACTCTTT
CAAWDLNYYKKLF
>NA|TRGJ1/TRGJ2|TRGV4
TGTGCACCTGGAAATAAGAAACTCTTT
CAPGNKKLF
>hyperexpanded|TRGJP1|TRGV2
TGTGCCACCTGGGACGGCCGGGATACCACTGGTTGGTTCAAGATATTT
CATWDGRDTTGWFKIF
>NA|TRGJ1/TRGJ2|TRGV10
TGTGCTGCGTGGGATTCGGGCCGAATTATTTATAAGAAACTCTTT
CAAWDSGRIIYKKLF
>NA|TRGJ1/TRGJ2|TRGV10
TGTGCTGCGTGGTCCCCCGCCGCAGATTATTATAAGAAACTCTTT
CAAWSPAADYYKKLF
>NA|TRGJ1/TRGJ2|TRGV10
TGTGCTGCGTGGGATTCGGCGAATTATTATAAGAAACTCTTT
CAAWDSANYYKKLF
>NA|TRGJ1/TRGJ2|TRGV2
TGTGCCACCTTGGGACGCGCCCGAGTTTATAAGAAACTCTTT
CATLGRARVYKKLF
>NA|TRGJ1/TRGJ2|TRGV3
TGTGCCACCTGGGACAGATATAAGAAACTCTTT
CATWDRYKKLF
>NA|TRGJP1|TRGV10
TGTGCTGCGTGGGTACGACCTGGTTGGTTCAAGATATTT
CAAWVRPGWFKIF
>large|TRGJ1/TRGJ2|TRGV3
TGTGCCACCCCTTGGGCGTTTTATAAGAAACTCTTT
CATPWAFYKKLF
>NA|TRGJ1/TRGJ2|TRGV10
TGTGCTGCGTGGGATTGGGGCTGGAATTATAAGAAACTCTTT
CAAWDWGWNYKKLF
>NA|TRGJ1/TRGJ2|TRGV3
TGTGCCACTGGGACCGGTAATTATTATAAGAAACTCTTT
CATGTGNYYKKLF
>NA|TRGJ1/TRGJ2|TRGV11
TGTGCCTGCTGGATTAGCCGACCCAATTATTATAAGAAACTCTTT
CACWISRPNYYKKLF
>few|TRGJP2|TRGV4
TGTGCCACCTGGGATGGGCCTAAGTATGGTAGTGATTGGATCAAGACGTTT
CATWDGPKYGSDWIKTF
>NA|TRGJ1/TRGJ2|TRGV4
TGTGCCACCTGGGATGGGCGGGGTATAAGAAAACTCTTT
CATWDGRGIRKLF
>NA|TRGJ1/TRGJ2|TRGV8
TGTGCCACCTTGGGATTTAGGAAACTCTTT
CATLGFRKLF
>NA|TRGJP2|TRGV2
TGTGCCACCTGGGACGGGCCGAGTGTGAATAGTGATTGGATCAAGACGTTT
CATWDGPSVNSDWIKTF
>NA|TRGJ1/TRGJ2|TRGV11
TGTGCCTGCTGGATCCCGGAGGCTACGAATTATTATAAGAAACTCTTT
CACWIPEATNYYKKLF
>NA|TRGJP2|TRGV2
TGTGCCACCTGGGGACGGGGCCGAGTTGTGAATAGTGATTGGATCAAGACGTTT
CATWGRGRVVNSDWIKTF
>hyperexpanded|TRGJP1|TRGV2
TGTGCCACCTGGGACGGGCCCCCTGGTTGGTTCAAGATATTT
CATWDGPPGWFKIF
>NA|TRGJ1/TRGJ2|TRGV8
TGTGCCACCTTGGGATATATTGTTACTTATTATAAGAAACTCTTT
CATLGYIVTYYKKLF
>NA|TRGJ1/TRGJ2|TRGV2
TGTGCCACCTGGGACGTCGCCCGAGTTTATAAGAAACTCTTT
CATWDVARVYKKLF
>NA|TRGJ1/TRGJ2|TRGV5
TGTGCCACCCCACCAATTTATTATAAGAAACTCTTT
CATPPIYYKKLF
>NA|TRGJ1/TRGJ2|TRGV4
TGTGCCACCCGTAATTATAAGAAACTCTTT
CATRNYKKLF
>hyperexpanded|TRGJ1/TRGJ2|TRGV4
TGTGCCACCTGTCCCTTGGGGTATTATAAGAAACTCTTT
CATCPLGYYKKLF
>once|TRGJ1/TRGJ2|TRGV4
TGTGCCACCTGGATAACCCTCTCCTATAAGAAACTCTTT
CATWITLSYKKLF
>once|TRGJ1/TRGJ2|TRGV10
TGTGCTGCGTGGGATTATCAGGGTGGAGGATATAAGAAACTCTTT
CAAWDYQGGGYKKLF
>large|TRGJ1/TRGJ2|TRGV5
TGTGCCACCTGGGACAGGCACCCCTCTAATTATTATAAGAAACTCTTT
CATWDRHPSNYYKKLF
>large|TRGJ1/TRGJ2|TRGV3
TGTGCCACCTGGGAGCAGGGTCATTATAAGAAACTCTTT
CATWEQGHYKKLF
>few|TRGJ1/TRGJ2|TRGV11
NA
CTTVPVRSSQGGFKKLF
>NA|TRGJ1/TRGJ2|TRGV4
TGTGCCCACCTGGGGTGGGTAGTTAAGAAACTCTTT
CAHLGWVVKKLF